This T cell receptor (beta chain) came from a study of identical twins. Study findings and constraints: The study drew conclusions from cross-sectional statistical analysis, not from following the same donors.

All donors comprised healthy Caucasians. cDNA molecules carried unique molecular identifiers, and template switching added a universal primer site. TCRdb redid the calling of the 5' RACE reads with MiXCR, one entry per CDR3 protein. The sample has fewer than 450,000 distinct CDR3 sequences; about 9% are singletons. Germline CDR1 reads MNHEY; CDR2 reads SVGAGI. The CDR3 runs to 14 residues. Trimming took off 6 bases at V and 4 bases at J, with 15 bases between the two ends. About this clonotype itself: Its antigen is not known.

This chain joins TRBV6-5 and TRBJ1-1; a weak D match, TRBD1 (6 bases). The sequence was collected from a woman in her forties or fifties in good health. The specimen sequenced was naive T cells sorted from blood. CDR3: CASSGGQQGTEAFF. The CDR3 region has the DNA TGTGCCAGCAGCGGAGGACAGCAGGGCACTGAAGCTTTCTTT.